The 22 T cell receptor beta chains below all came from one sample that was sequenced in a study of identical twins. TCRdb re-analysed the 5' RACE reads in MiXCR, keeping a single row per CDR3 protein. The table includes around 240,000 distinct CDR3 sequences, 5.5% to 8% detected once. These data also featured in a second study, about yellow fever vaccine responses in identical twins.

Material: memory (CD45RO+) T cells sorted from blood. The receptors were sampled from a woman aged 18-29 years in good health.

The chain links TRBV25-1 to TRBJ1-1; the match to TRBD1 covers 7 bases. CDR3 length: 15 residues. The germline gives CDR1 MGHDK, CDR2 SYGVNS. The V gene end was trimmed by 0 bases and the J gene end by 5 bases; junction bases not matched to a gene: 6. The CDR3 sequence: CASSEYGQGGTEAFF. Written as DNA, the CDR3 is TGTGCCAGCAGTGAATATGGGCAGGGGGGGACTGAAGCTTTCTTT.

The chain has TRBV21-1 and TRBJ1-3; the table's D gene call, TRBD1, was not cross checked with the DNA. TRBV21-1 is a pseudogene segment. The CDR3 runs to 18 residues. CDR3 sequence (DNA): TGTGCCAGCAGCAAAACCCCCACAGGGGGCCGCTCTGGAAACACCATATATTTT. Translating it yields CASSKTPTGGRSGNTIYF.

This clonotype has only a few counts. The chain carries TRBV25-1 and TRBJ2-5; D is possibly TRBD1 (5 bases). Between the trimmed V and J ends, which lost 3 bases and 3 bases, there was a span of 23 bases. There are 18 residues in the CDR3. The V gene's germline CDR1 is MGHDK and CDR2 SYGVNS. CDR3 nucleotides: TGTGCCAGCAGTGAGGGGCGGACCTCAAACCCGAACAAAGAGACCCAGTACTTC. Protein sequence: CASSEGRTSNPNKETQYF. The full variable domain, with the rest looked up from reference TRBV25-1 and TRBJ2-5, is EADIYQTPRYLVIGTGKKITLECSQTMGHDKMYWYQQDPGMELHLIHYSYGVNSTEKGDLSSESTVSRIRTEHFPLTLESARPSHTSQYLCASSEGRTSNPNKETQYFGPGTRLLVL.

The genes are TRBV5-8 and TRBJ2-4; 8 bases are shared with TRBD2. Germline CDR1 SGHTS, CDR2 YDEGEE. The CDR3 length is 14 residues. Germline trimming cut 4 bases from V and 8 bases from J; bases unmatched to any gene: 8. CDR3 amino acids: CASSLGLAGDIQYF. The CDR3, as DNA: TGTGCCAGCAGCCTCGGACTAGCAGGGGACATTCAGTACTTC.

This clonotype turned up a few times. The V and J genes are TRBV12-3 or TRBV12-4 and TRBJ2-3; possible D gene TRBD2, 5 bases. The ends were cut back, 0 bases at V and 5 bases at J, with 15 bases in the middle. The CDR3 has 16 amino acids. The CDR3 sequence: CASSLAGVKGRDTQYF. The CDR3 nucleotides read TGTGCCAGCAGTTTAGCCGGGGTGAAGGGCAGAGATACGCAGTATTTT.

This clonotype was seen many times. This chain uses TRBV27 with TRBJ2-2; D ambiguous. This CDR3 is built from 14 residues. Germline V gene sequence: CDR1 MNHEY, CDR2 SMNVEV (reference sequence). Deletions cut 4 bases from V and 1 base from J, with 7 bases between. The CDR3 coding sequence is TGTGCCAGCAGTTCCTGGATGAACACCGGGGAGCTGTTTTTT. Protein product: CASSSWMNTGELFF.

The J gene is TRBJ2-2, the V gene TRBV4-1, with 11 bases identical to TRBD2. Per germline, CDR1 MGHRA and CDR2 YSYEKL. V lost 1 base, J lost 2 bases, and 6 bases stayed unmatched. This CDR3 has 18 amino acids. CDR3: CASSQAGGLAGNTGELFF. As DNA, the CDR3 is TGCGCCAGCAGCCAAGCGGGCGGACTAGCGGGTAACACCGGGGAGCTGTTTTTT.

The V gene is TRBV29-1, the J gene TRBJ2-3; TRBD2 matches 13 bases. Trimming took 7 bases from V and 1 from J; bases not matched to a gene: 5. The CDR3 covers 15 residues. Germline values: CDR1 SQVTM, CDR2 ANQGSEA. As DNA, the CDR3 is TGCAGCGCGGGACTAGCGGGGAGAGGCACAGATACGCAGTATTTT. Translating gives CSAGLAGRGTDTQYF.

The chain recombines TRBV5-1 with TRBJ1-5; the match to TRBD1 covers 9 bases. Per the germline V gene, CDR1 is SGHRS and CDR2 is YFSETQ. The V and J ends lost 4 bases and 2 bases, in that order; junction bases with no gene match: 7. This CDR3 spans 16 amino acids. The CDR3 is CASSLGTGKGNQPQHF. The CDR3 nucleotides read TGCGCCAGCAGCCTGGGGACAGGGAAGGGCAATCAGCCCCAGCATTTT.

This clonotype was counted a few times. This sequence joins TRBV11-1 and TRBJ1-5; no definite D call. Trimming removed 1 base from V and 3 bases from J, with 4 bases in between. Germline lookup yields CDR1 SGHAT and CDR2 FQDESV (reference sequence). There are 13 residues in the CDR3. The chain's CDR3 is CASSLEVNQPQHF. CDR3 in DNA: TGTGCCAGCAGCTTAGAGGTCAATCAGCCCCAGCATTTT.

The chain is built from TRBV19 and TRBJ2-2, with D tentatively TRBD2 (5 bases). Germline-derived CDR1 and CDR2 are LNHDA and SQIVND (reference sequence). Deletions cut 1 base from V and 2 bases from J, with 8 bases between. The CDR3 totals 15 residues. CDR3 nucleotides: TGTGCCAGTAGTATAGTCGGAGGAAACACCGGGGAGCTGTTTTTT. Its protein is CASSIVGGNTGELFF.

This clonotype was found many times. CDR3 in amino acids: CASSLYSYNEQFF. The CDR3 region has the DNA TGTGCCAGCAGCCTCTACTCCTACAATGAGCAGTTCTTC. The chain employs TRBV7-2 and TRBJ2-1; D uncertain. CDR1 is SGHTA and CDR2 is FQGNSA in the germline V gene. With 5 bases removed from V and 0 bases from J, the gap between germline ends came to 5 bases. This CDR3 has 13 residues.

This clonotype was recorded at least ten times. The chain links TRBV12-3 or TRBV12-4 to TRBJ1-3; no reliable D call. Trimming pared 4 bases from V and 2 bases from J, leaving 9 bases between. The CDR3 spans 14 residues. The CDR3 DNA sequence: TGTGCCAGCAGTTCTCGCGGCACTGGAAACACCATATATTTT. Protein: CASSSRGTGNTIYF.

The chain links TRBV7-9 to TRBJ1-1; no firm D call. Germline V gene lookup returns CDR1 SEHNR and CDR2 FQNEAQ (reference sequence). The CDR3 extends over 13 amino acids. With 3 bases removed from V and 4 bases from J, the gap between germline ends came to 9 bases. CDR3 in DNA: TGTGCCAGCAGCTTCAGCAGTAGCACTGAAGCTTTCTTT. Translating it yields CASSFSSSTEAFF.

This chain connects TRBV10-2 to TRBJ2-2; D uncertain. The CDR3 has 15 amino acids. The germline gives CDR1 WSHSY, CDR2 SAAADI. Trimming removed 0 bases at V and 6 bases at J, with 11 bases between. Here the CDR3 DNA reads TGCGCCAGCAGTGAGTCGCTGAAAACGGCCGGGGAGCTGTTTTTT. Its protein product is CASSESLKTAGELFF.

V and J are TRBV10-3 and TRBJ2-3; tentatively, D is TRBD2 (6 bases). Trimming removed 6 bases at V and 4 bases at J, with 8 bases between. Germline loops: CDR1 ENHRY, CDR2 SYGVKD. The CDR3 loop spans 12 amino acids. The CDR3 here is CAISRDSDTQYF. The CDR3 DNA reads TGTGCCATCAGCCGGGACTCAGATACGCAGTATTTT.

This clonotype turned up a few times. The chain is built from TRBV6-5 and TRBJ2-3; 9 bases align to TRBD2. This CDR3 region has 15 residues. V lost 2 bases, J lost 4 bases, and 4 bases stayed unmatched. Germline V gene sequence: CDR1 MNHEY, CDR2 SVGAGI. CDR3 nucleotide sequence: TGTGCCAGCAGTTACGCAGCGGGGGGCTCAGATACGCAGTATTTT. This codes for CASSYAAGGSDTQYF.

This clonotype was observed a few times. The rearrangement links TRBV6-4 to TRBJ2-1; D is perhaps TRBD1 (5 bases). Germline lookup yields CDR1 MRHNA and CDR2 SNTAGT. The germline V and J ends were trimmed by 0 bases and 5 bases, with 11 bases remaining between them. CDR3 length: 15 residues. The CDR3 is CASSDSVGHHNEQFF. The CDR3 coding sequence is TGTGCCAGCAGTGACTCGGTTGGACACCACAATGAGCAGTTCTTC.

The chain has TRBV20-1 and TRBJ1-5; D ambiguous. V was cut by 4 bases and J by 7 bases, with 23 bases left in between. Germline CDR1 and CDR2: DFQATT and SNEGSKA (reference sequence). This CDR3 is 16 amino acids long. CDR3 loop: CSAIRPGAGIGQPQHF. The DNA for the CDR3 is TGCAGTGCTATTCGTCCGGGAGCGGGAATCGGGCAGCCCCAGCATTTT.

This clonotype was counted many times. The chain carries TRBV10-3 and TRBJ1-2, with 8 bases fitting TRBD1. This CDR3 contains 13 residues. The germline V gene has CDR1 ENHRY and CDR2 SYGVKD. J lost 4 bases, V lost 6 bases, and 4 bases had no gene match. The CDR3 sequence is CAISPRGPYGYTF. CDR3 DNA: TGTGCCATCAGCCCCAGGGGGCCCTATGGCTACACCTTC.

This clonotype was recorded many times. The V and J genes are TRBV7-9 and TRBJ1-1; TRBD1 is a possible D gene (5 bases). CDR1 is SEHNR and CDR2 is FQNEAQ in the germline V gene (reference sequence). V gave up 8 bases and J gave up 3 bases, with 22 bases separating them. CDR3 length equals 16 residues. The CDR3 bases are TGTGCCAGCTCCGGGGACTCAAAAACCGGGGACACTGAAGCTTTCTTT. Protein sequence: CASSGDSKTGDTEAFF.

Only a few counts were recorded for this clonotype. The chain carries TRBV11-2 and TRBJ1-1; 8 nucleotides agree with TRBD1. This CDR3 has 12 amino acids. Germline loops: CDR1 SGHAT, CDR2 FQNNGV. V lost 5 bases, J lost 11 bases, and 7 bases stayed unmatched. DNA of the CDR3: TGTGCCAGCAGCAAACAGGGGGGAGAGGCTTTCTTT. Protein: CASSKQGGEAFF.